The clone carrying this T cell receptor beta chain was seen just once. Its antigen is still unknown. The data are from a study of OX40 agonist ivuxolimab in advanced cancers. Findings and caveats of the study: Individuals who were partial responders at 0.1-3.0 mg/kg had clonal expansion that ranked among the lowest. With doses of 0.1 to 3.0 mg/kg, CD4+ and CD8+ blood T cells had undergone clonal expansion by week 6.

Data came from immunoSEQ multiplex PCR; TCRdb stores just in-frame clones and leaves some out. In the table there are tens of thousands of clones, 80% to 90% of which are singletons. This clonotype originated in an adult with an advanced solid tumor such as melanoma, head and neck, liver or kidney cancer. Sequenced here: CD4+ or CD8+ T cells sorted from blood, sampled in a trial of the OX40 agonist ivuxolimab.

CDR3 protein: CASSQGLIYEQYF. The CDR3 bases are TGTGCCAGCAGCCAAGGCCTGATCTACGAGCAGTACTTC. This chain uses TRBV14 with TRBJ2-7; D is ambiguous. The CDR3 has 13 residues. Deletions cut 1 base from V and 3 bases from J, with 7 bases between. The germline V gene has CDR1 SGHDN and CDR2 FVKESK.